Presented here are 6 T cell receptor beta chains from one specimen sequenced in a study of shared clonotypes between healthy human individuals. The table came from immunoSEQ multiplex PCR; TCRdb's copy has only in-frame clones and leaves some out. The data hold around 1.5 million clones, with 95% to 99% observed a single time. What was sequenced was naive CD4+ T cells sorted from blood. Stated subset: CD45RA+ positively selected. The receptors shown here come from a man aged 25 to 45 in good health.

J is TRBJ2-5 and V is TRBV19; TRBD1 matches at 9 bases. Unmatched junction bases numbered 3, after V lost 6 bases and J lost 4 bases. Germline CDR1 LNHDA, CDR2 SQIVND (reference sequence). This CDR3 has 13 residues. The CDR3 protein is CASRNRGRETQYF. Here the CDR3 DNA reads TGTGCCAGTAGGAACAGGGGGCGAGAGACCCAGTACTTC.

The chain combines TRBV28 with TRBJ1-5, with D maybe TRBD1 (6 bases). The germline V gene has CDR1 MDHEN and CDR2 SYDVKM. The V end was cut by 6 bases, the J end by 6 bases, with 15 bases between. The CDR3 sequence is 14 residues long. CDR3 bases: TGTGCCAGCAGATCCCGACAGGAAGGTCAGCCCCAGCATTTT. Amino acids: CASRSRQEGQPQHF.

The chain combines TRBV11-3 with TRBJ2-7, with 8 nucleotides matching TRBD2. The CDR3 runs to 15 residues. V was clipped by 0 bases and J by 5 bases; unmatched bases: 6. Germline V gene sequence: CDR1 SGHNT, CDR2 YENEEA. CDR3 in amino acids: CASSLDDGRDHEQYF. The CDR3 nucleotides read TGTGCCAGCAGCTTAGATGACGGGAGGGACCACGAGCAGTACTTC.

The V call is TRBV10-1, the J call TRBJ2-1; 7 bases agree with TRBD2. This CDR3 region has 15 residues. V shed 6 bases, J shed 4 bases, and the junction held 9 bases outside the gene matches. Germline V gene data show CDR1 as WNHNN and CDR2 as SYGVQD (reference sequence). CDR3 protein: CASSSGLGGYNEQFF. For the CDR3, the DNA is TGCGCCAGCAGCTCCGGTTTGGGGGGGTACAATGAGCAGTTCTTC.

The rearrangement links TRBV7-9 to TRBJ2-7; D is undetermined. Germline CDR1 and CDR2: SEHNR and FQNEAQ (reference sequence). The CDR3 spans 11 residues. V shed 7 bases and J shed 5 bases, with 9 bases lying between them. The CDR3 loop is CASTHVDEQYF. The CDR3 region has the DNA TGTGCCAGCACCCACGTCGACGAGCAGTACTTC.

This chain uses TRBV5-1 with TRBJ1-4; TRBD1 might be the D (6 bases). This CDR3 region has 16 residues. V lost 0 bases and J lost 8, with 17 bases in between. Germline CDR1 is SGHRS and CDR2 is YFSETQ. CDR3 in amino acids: CASSLAVGAVGEKLFF. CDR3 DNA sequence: TGCGCCAGCAGCTTGGCCGTGGGGGCAGTTGGGGAAAAACTGTTTTTT.